The T cell receptor beta chain described here comes from a study of OX40 agonist ivuxolimab in advanced cancers. Whole-study findings and limits: CD4+ and CD8+ T cells in blood underwent clonal expansion by week 6 at 0.1 to 3.0 mg/kg. The study found that CD8+ T cells averaged more expanded clones than CD4+.

The protocol was immunoSEQ multiplex PCR, while the TCRdb copy is restricted to in-frame clones and leaves out a portion. The table has about 69,000 clones, approximately 90% seen once. A remark on this clone: Its antigen is not known.

Material: CD4+ or CD8+ T cells sorted from blood, obtained in a trial of the OX40 agonist ivuxolimab. The source of this sequence is an adult with an advanced solid tumor such as melanoma, head and neck, liver or kidney cancer.

This CDR3 is CSAQKASNTEAFF. In nucleotides, the CDR3 is TGCAGCGCGCAAAAGGCCTCTAACACTGAAGCTTTCTTT. This chain uses TRBV29-1 with TRBJ1-1; the D is unclear. The CDR3 runs to 13 residues. Germline CDR1 and CDR2: SQVTM and ANQGSEA. V was shortened by 7 bases and J by 2 bases, with 14 bases between the two germline ends.